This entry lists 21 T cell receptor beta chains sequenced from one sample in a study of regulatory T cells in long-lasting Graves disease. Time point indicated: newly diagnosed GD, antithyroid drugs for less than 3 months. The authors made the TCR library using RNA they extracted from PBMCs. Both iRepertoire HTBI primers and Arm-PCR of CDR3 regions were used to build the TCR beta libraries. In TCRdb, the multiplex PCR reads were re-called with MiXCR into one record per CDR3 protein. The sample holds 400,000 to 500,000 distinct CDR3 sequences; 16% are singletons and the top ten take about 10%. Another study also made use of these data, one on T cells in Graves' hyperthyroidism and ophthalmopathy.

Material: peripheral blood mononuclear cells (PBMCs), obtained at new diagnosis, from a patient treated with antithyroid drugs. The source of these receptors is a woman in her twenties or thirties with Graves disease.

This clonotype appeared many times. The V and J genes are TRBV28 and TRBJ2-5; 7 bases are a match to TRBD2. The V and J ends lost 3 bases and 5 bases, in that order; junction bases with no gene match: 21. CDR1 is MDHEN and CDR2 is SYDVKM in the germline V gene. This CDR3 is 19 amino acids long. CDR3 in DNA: TGTGCCAGCAGTTTTTCAAAGCCTTATAGCGGGCGAGCCCCCGAGACCCAGTACTTC. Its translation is CASSFSKPYSGRAPETQYF.

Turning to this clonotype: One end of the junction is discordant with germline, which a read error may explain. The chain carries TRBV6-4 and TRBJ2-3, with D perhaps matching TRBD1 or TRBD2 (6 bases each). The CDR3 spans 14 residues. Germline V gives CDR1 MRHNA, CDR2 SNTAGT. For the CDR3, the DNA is TGTGCCAGCAGTGAAGGAGGGGGTTCGGATACGCGGTATTTT. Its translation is CASSEGGGSDTRYF.

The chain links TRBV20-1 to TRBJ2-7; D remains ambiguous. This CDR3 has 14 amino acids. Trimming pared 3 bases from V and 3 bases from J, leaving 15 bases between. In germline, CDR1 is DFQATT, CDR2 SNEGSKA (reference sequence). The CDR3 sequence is CSARNSHVNYEQYF. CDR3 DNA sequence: TGCAGTGCTAGGAACTCACATGTGAACTACGAGCAGTACTTC.

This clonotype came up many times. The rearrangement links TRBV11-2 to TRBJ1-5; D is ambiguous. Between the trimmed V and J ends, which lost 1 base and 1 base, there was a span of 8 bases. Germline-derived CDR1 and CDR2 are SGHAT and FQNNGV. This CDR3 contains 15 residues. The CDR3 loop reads CASSLGLLSNQPQHF. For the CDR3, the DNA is TGTGCCAGCAGCTTAGGCCTCCTAAGCAATCAGCCCCAGCATTTT. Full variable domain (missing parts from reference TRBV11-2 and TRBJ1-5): EAGVAQSPRYKIIEKRQSVAFWCNPISGHATLYWYQQILGQGPKLLIQFQNNGVVDDSQLPKDRFSAERLKGVDSTLKIQPAKLEDSAVYLCASSLGLLSNQPQHFGDGTRLSIL.

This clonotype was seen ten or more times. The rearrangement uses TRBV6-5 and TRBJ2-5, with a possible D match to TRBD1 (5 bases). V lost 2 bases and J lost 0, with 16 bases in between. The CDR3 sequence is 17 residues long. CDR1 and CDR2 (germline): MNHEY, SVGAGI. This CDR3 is CASSYRLPRVNQETQYF. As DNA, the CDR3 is TGTGCCAGCAGTTACCGACTCCCCAGGGTGAACCAAGAGACCCAGTACTTC.

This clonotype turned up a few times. In nucleotides, the CDR3 is TGTGCCTGGAGTGCTGGGCGGTCTAGCTCCTACAATGAGCAGTTCTTC. It encodes CAWSAGRSSSYNEQFF. The rearrangement joins TRBV30 to TRBJ2-1; no definite D call. The CDR3 is made up of 16 amino acids. V was trimmed by 1 base and J by 0 bases, leaving 13 bases between them. CDR1 is GTSNPN, CDR2 SVGIG, per germline (reference sequence).

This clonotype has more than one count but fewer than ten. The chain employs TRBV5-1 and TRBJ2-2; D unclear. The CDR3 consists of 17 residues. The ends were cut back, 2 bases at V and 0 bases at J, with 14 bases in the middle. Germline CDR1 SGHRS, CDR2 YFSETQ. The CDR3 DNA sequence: TGCGCCAGCAGCTTAGTCCCTTCGGGCGCGAACACCGGGGAGCTGTTTTTT. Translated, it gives CASSLVPSGANTGELFF.

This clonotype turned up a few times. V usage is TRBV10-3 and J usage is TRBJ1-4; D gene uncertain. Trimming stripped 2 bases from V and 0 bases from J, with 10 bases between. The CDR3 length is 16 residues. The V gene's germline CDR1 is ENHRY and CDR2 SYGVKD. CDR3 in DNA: TGTGCCATCAGTGAGGCCCGGCCCGCAACTAATGAAAAACTGTTTTTT. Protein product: CAISEARPATNEKLFF.

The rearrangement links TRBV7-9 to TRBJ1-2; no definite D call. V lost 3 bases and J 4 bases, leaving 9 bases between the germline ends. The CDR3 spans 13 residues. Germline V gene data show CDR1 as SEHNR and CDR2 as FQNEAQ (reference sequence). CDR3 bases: TGTGCCAGCAGCTTCCTGGGTTCCTATGGCTACACCTTC. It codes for CASSFLGSYGYTF.

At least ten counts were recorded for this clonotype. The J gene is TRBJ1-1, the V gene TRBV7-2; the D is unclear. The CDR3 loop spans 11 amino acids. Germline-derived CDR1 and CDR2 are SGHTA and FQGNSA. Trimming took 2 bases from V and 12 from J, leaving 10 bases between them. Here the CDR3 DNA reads TGTGCCAGCAGCTTAAACCAGGCTACTTTCTTT. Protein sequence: CASSLNQATFF.

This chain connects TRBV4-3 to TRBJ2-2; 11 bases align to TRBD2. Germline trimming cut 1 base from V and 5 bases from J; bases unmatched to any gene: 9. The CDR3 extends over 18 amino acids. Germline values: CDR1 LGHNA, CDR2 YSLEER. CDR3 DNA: TGCGCCAGCAGCCAAGGAAGTAGCGGGAGGGTCTTAACCGGGGAGCTGTTTTTT. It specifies CASSQGSSGRVLTGELFF.

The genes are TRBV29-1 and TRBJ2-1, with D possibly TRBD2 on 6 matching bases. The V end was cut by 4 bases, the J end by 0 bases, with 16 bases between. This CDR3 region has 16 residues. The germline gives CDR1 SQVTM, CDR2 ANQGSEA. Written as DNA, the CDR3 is TGCAGCGTTGGTGGTAGCGGAATGCCCTCCTACAATGAGCAGTTCTTC. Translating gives CSVGGSGMPSYNEQFF.

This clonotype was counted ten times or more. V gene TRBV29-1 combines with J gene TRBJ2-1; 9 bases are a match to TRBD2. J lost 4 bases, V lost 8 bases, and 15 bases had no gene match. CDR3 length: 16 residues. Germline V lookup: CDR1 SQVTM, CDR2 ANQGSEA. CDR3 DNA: TGCAGCTCCTCCAAGATGGCGGGAGGGCCGTACAATGAGCAGTTCTTC. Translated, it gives CSSSKMAGGPYNEQFF.

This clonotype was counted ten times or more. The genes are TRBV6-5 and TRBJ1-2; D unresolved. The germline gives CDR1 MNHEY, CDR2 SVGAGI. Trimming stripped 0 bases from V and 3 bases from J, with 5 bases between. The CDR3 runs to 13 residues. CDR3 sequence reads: CASSYSRDYGYTF. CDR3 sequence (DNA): TGTGCCAGCAGTTACTCCCGGGACTATGGCTACACCTTC.

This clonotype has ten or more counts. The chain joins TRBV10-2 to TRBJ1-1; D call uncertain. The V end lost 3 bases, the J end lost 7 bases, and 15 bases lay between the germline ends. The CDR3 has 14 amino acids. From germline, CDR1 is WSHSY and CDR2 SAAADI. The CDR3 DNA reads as TGCGCCAGCAGTGAAAAGGGATTAGTCCTTGAAGCTTTCTTT. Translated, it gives CASSEKGLVLEAFF.

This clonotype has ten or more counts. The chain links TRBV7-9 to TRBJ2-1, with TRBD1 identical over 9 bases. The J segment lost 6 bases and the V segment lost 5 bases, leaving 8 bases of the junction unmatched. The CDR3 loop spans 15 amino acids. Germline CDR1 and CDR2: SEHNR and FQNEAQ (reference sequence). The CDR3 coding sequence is TGTGCCAGCAGCCCTCCCGGGACAGGGACCAATGAGCAGTTCTTC. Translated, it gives CASSPPGTGTNEQFF.

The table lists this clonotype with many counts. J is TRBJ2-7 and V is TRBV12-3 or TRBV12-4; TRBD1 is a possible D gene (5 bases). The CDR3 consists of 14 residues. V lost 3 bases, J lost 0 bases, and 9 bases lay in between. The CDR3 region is CASSFCRASYEQYF. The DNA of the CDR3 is TGTGCCAGCAGTTTTTGCAGGGCCTCCTACGAGCAGTACTTC.

For the CDR3, the DNA is TGTGCCAGCAGCTTAGGCTTCCCCGGGACAGGGAGCTACGAGCAGTACTTC. Translated, it gives CASSLGFPGTGSYEQYF. The chain recombines TRBV7-8 with TRBJ2-7; TRBD1 agrees at 9 bases. The CDR3 spans 17 residues. V gave up 1 base and J gave up 3 bases; unmatched junction bases: 10. Germline CDR1 SGHVS, CDR2 FQNEAQ. The full variable domain, its missing parts supplied by reference TRBV7-8 and TRBJ2-7, is GAGVSQSPRYKVAKRGQDVALRCDPISGHVSLFWYQQALGQGPEFLTYFQNEAQLDKSGLPSDRFFAERPEGSVSTLKIQRTQQEDSAVYLCASSLGFPGTGSYEQYFGPGTRLTVT.

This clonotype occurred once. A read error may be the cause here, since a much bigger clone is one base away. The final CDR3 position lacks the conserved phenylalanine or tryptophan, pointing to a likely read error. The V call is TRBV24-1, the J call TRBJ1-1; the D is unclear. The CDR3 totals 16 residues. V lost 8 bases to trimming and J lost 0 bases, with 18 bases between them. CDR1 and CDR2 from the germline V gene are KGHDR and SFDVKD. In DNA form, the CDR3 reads TGTGCCACCAACAACCCCTCGGGCGAGGTGAACACTGAAGCTTTCCTT. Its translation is CATNNPSGEVNTEAFL.

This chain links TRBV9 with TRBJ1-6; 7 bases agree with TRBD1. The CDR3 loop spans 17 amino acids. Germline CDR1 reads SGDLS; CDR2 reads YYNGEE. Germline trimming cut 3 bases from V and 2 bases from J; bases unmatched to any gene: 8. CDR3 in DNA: TGTGCCAGCAGCGCCTTGAGGGGGCTGACCTATAATTCACCCCTCCACTTT. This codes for CASSALRGLTYNSPLHF.

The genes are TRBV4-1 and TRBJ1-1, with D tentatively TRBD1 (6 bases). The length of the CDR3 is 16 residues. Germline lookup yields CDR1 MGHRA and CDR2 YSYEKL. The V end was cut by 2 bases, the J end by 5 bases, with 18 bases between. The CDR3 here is CASSQSFSTGGTEAFF. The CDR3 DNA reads TGCGCCAGCAGCCAATCCTTCTCGACAGGAGGAACTGAAGCTTTCTTT.